The rows below give T cell receptor beta chains drawn from one sample of a study of T cell responses to AZD1222 COVID-19 vaccine. Measured with immunoSEQ multiplex PCR; TCRdb has only the in-frame clones, and not every one. The table lists over 95,000 clones, roughly 90% of them singletons. The specimen was peripheral blood, collected on day 0 of AZD1222 vaccination. Receptors originate from an adult in good health. Each CDR3 is given with its conserved first and last residue. The D gene is left open where the match is weak. Some rows mark clone size as missing; the rest say once, few, many or name a class of expanded clone.

D gene	J gene	clone size	V gene	CDR3 protein	CDR3 DNA
-	TRBJ2-7	-	TRBV30	CAWKAGLGAEQYF	TGTGCCTGGAAGGCAGGGTTAGGAGCGGAGCAGTACTTC
-	TRBJ2-5	-	TRBV7-9	CASSLAFGQETQYF	TGTGCCAGCAGCTTAGCGTTTGGCCAAGAGACCCAGTACTTC
TRBD1	TRBJ2-2	-	TRBV5-1	CASSFDLLSGTGRSGELFF	TGCGCCAGCAGCTTTGATTTACTAAGCGGGACAGGGCGGTCCGGGGAGCTGTTTTTT
-	TRBJ2-1	-	TRBV5-4	CASSRRTGQGGNEQFF	TGTGCCAGCAGCAGGCGGACAGGCCAGGGGGGCAATGAGCAGTTCTTC
TRBD2	TRBJ2-5	once	TRBV5-4	CASSFQRGGLETQYF	TGTGCCAGCAGCTTTCAGCGGGGGGGCCTCGAGACCCAGTACTTC
-	TRBJ2-7	-	TRBV21-1	CASSKVEETDRATYEQYF	TGTGCCAGCAGCAAAGTTGAGGAAACAGACAGGGCTACCTACGAGCAGTACTTC
-	TRBJ1-2	-	TRBV6-6	CASIPQGSTHGYTF	TGTGCCAGCATCCCCCAGGGCTCCACCCATGGCTACACCTTC
-	TRBJ1-1	-	TRBV14	CASSQRSGLGNTEAFF	TGTGCCAGCAGCCAAAGATCTGGACTAGGGAACACTGAAGCTTTCTTT
TRBD1	TRBJ1-1	-	TRBV7-8	CASSFGTGGRVNTEAFF	TGTGCCAGCAGCTTCGGGACAGGCGGGAGGGTGAACACTGAAGCTTTCTTT
TRBD1	TRBJ2-7	-	TRBV7-2	CASSSPDRVSYEQYF	TGTGCCAGCAGCTCCCCCGACAGGGTCTCCTACGAGCAGTACTTC
-	TRBJ2-7	-	TRBV5-5	CASSLGAGSDEQYF	TGTGCCAGCAGCTTGGGGGCAGGGTCGGACGAGCAGTACTTC
-	TRBJ1-3	once	TRBV7-8	CASSPMDAFSGNTIYF	TGTGCCAGCAGCCCAATGGATGCCTTCTCTGGAAACACCATATATTTT
TRBD1	TRBJ1-1	-	TRBV7-2	CASSLQGAVTGEAFF	TGTGCCAGCAGCCTCCAGGGGGCGGTAACCGGTGAAGCTTTCTTT
-	TRBJ1-6	few	TRBV25-1	CASSVTRQNSPLHF	TGTGCCAGCAGTGTAACGAGACAAAATTCACCCCTCCACTTT
-	TRBJ1-3	-	TRBV5-6	CASSSVGPGNTIYF	TGTGCCAGCAGCTCGGTTGGACCTGGAAACACCATATATTTT
-	TRBJ2-7	-	TRBV12-3/TRBV12-4	CASSLSPNYEQYF	TGTGCCAGCAGTTTGTCACCCAACTACGAGCAGTACTTC
-	TRBJ2-1	-	TRBV19	CASRSRRSSYNEQFF	TGTGCCAGTAGGTCCCGACGGAGCTCCTACAATGAGCAGTTCTTC
-	TRBJ1-5	-	TRBV28	CASSLSVGGQADF	TGTGCCAGCAGTTTGAGCGTAGGAGGGCAGGCTGATTTT
-	TRBJ1-4	once	TRBV9	CASSVGQKTGPREKLFF	TGTGCCAGCAGCGTCGGCCAGAAAACAGGGCCTCGTGAAAAACTGTTTTTT
-	TRBJ1-2	-	TRBV12-2	CASRIQQIYGYTF	TGTGCAAGTCGCATACAGCAAATCTATGGCTACACCTTC
-	TRBJ2-7	-	TRBV7-3	CASSQLGRADEQYF	TGTGCCAGCAGTCAACTGGGCAGGGCGGACGAGCAGTACTTC
TRBD1	TRBJ1-5	-	TRBV19	CASSIVRGQTGGGQPQHF	TGTGCCAGTAGTATAGTCCGGGGACAAACAGGGGGCGGTCAGCCCCAGCATTTT
-	TRBJ1-5	-	TRBV29-1	CSFGTASNQPQHF	TGCAGCTTCGGGACGGCCAGCAATCAGCCCCAGCATTTT
-	TRBJ1-5	-	TRBV5-1	CASSLRQGGQPQHF	TGCGCCAGCAGCTTGAGGCAGGGAGGTCAGCCCCAGCATTTT
TRBD1	TRBJ1-1	-	TRBV24-1	CATSARGQPNTEAFF	TGTGCCACCAGTGCCAGGGGACAGCCAAACACTGAAGCTTTCTTT
-	TRBJ1-1	-	TRBV10-3	CAIRDAGTYLNTEAFF	TGTGCCATCAGAGATGCCGGGACATATCTGAACACTGAAGCTTTCTTT
-	TRBJ1-5	-	TRBV7-2	CASSLELGPQPQHF	TGTGCCAGCAGCTTAGAATTGGGTCCCCAGCCCCAGCATTTT
-	TRBJ1-5	-	TRBV18	CASSPQGRQPQHF	TGTGCCAGCTCACCCCAGGGCAGGCAGCCCCAGCATTTT
TRBD1	TRBJ2-7	-	TRBV7-6	CASSFVAGGSYEQYF	TGTGCCAGCAGCTTCGTGGCAGGGGGCTCCTACGAGCAGTACTTC
TRBD1	TRBJ1-2	-	TRBV28	CASSSGTGGRDF	TGTGCCAGCAGCTCGGGGACAGGGGGGCGAGATTTC
-	TRBJ1-2	once	TRBV12-3/TRBV12-4	CASSLNDGRDTF	TGTGCCAGCAGTTTAAATGACGGTCGAGACACCTTC
-	TRBJ1-1	-	TRBV7-2	CASRELGFMNTEAFF	TGTGCCAGCAGGGAGTTGGGGTTCATGAACACTGAAGCTTTCTTT
-	TRBJ1-2	-	TRBV5-1	CASSPTSVGYTF	TGCGCCAGCAGCCCTACGTCGGTGGGGTACACCTTC
-	TRBJ1-6	-	TRBV19	CASRGLTDNSPLHF	TGTGCCAGCAGGGGACTTACCGATAATTCACCCCTCCACTTT
-	TRBJ1-5	once	TRBV27	CASSLGQPNQPQHF	TGTGCCAGCAGTTTAGGGCAGCCCAATCAGCCCCAGCATTTT
-	TRBJ2-7	-	TRBV5-4	CASSPSSYEQYF	TGTGCCAGCAGCCCAAGCTCCTACGAGCAGTACTTC
-	TRBJ1-1	-	TRBV5-1	CASSLFREAEAFF	TGCGCCAGCAGCTTGTTCCGGGAAGCTGAAGCTTTCTTT
-	TRBJ1-2	-	TRBV3-1/TRBV3-2	CASSQVGSPNYGYTF	TGTGCCAGCAGCCAAGTAGGTTCTCCTAACTATGGCTACACCTTC
-	TRBJ1-2	-	TRBV4-3	CASSQDHSGGNYGYTF	TGCGCCAGCAGCCAAGATCATAGTGGGGGGAACTATGGCTACACCTTC
-	TRBJ1-4	once	TRBV4-1	CASSHGDLNEKLFF	TGCGCCAGCAGCCACGGAGACCTTAATGAAAAACTGTTTTTT
TRBD1	TRBJ1-1	once	TRBV5-4	CASSSGGAGYTEAFF	TGTGCCAGCAGCTCAGGGGGCGCAGGGTACACTGAAGCTTTCTTT
-	TRBJ2-2	-	TRBV11-2	CASSSARTGTGELFF	TGTGCCAGCAGCTCGGCGAGGACGGGCACCGGGGAGCTGTTTTTT
-	TRBJ2-2	-	TRBV18	CASSPLTTGSGELFF	TGTGCCAGCTCACCACTAACAACAGGGTCCGGGGAGCTGTTTTTT
-	TRBJ2-4	-	TRBV7-8	CASSQRDVGLAKNIQYF	TGTGCCAGCAGCCAACGGGACGTAGGACTAGCCAAAAACATTCAGTACTTC
-	TRBJ1-1	few	TRBV19	CASSIDLGAEAFF	TGTGCCAGTAGTATAGATTTGGGGGCTGAAGCTTTCTTT
TRBD1	TRBJ2-7	once	TRBV6-4	CASSGDGTGDRYEQYF	TGTGCCAGCAGTGGGGATGGGACAGGGGACCGCTACGAGCAGTACTTC
-	TRBJ2-7	-	TRBV7-2	CASSYGQIYEQYF	TGTGCCAGCAGCTACGGACAGATCTACGAGCAGTACTTC
-	TRBJ1-3	few	TRBV3-1/TRBV3-2	CASSRGGGNTIYF	TGTGCCAGCAGCCGCGGAGGGGGAAACACCATATATTTT
TRBD2	TRBJ2-1	-	TRBV27	CASSTRRLANEQFF	TGTGCCAGCAGTACCCGCCGACTAGCTAATGAGCAGTTCTTC
-	TRBJ1-4	-	TRBV6-5	CASTWLGGDEKLFF	TGTGCCAGCACCTGGCTGGGGGGCGATGAAAAACTGTTTTTT
TRBD1	TRBJ1-3	-	TRBV30	CAWSTRGHSGNTIYF	TGTGCCTGGAGCACAAGGGGGCATAGTGGAAACACCATATATTTT
-	TRBJ1-1	-	TRBV6-2/TRBV6-3	CASSSPGGYTEAFF	TGTGCCAGCAGCTCACCGGGGGGGTACACTGAAGCTTTCTTT
TRBD1	TRBJ1-6	few	TRBV5-1	CASSSNRGSYNSPLHF	TGCGCCAGCAGCTCGAACAGGGGTTCCTATAATTCACCCCTCCACTTT
TRBD2	TRBJ2-2	-	TRBV4-1	CASSGRLGSGVRTAELFF	TGCGCCAGCAGCGGACGACTTGGTAGCGGGGTACGAACCGCGGAGCTGTTTTTT
-	TRBJ2-7	-	TRBV5-4	CASRLLAGREQYF	TGTGCCAGCAGACTACTAGCAGGACGCGAGCAGTACTTC
TRBD1	TRBJ1-2	once	TRBV6-2/TRBV6-3	CASSSGTGVYGYTF	TGTGCCAGCAGCTCCGGGACAGGCGTATATGGCTACACCTTC
-	TRBJ2-3	-	TRBV9	CASRRTDSTPDTQYF	TGTGCCAGCAGGCGGACGGACTCCACTCCAGATACGCAGTATTTT
-	TRBJ2-7	once	TRBV4-3	CASSQPGWGPGLGQYF	TGCGCCAGCAGCCAACCAGGCTGGGGACCCGGTTTAGGGCAGTACTTC
TRBD1	TRBJ2-1	-	TRBV24-1	CATSDSTGQSYNEQFF	TGTGCCACCAGTGACTCGACAGGGCAGTCCTACAATGAGCAGTTCTTC
TRBD1	TRBJ2-7	-	TRBV2	CASSETGGLDEQYF	TGTGCCAGCAGTGAGACAGGGGGCCTCGACGAGCAGTACTTC